Shown below are 27 T cell receptor beta chains from a single sample sequenced in a study of blood T cell repertoires in COVID-19. TCRdb's table, derived via immunoSEQ multiplex PCR, lists solely in-frame clones and lacks some. Among about 95,000 clones listed, about nine tenths were seen once. The sequencing sample was made of peripheral blood. These receptors all come from a woman aged 45-59 years in a cohort sampled during active COVID-19.

The rearrangement joins TRBV19 to TRBJ2-5, with D possibly matching TRBD1 (7 bases). This CDR3 spans 14 amino acids. Deletions cut 5 bases from V and 5 bases from J, with 15 bases between. Germline loops: CDR1 LNHDA, CDR2 SQIVND (reference sequence). Here the CDR3 DNA reads TGTGCCAGTAGTGTAGCAGGGGGGTACGAGACCCAGTACTTC. Its protein is CASSVAGGYETQYF.

This chain connects TRBV10-3 to TRBJ2-7, with TRBD2 matching 7 bases. V lost 3 bases to trimming and J lost 3 bases; unmatched junction nucleotides: 5. CDR3 size: 14 residues. Per the germline V gene, CDR1 is ENHRY and CDR2 is SYGVKD. The CDR3 DNA reads as TGTGCCATCAGTGAAGCTAGCGGTTTCTACGAGCAGTACTTC. This sequence encodes CAISEASGFYEQYF.

The J gene is TRBJ2-7, the V gene TRBV6-6, with 8 nucleotides matching TRBD1. Germline loops: CDR1 MNHNY, CDR2 SVGAGI (reference sequence). Trimming cost V 6 bases and J 5 bases; bases outside gene matches: 9. This CDR3 is 14 amino acids long. The CDR3, as DNA: TGTGCCAGCAGACCCGGACAGGGCCGCCACGAGCAGTACTTC. Its translation: CASRPGQGRHEQYF.

The chain uses TRBV5-4 and TRBJ1-1; possibly TRBD1 for D (6 bases). This CDR3 is 14 amino acids long. Trimming cost V 6 bases and J 1 base, with 13 bases left between them. The germline gives CDR1 SGHNT, CDR2 YYREEE (reference sequence). The CDR3 spells CASNQQGSNTEAFF. In DNA form, the CDR3 reads TGTGCCAGCAACCAACAGGGTTCGAACACTGAAGCTTTCTTT.

The chain combines TRBV15 with TRBJ2-7; the D gene is possibly TRBD1 (6 bases). V dropped 0 bases and J dropped 1 base, with 13 bases sitting between them. This CDR3 is 16 amino acids long. CDR1 is LNHNV and CDR2 is YYDKDF in the germline V gene (reference sequence). This CDR3 is CATSRDGGPRSYEQYF. CDR3 nucleotide sequence: TGTGCCACCAGCAGAGATGGGGGCCCAAGATCCTACGAGCAGTACTTC.

CDR3 residues: CASSLESSGGPGEQYF. The CDR3 DNA follows: TGCGCCAGCAGCTTGGAGTCGTCGGGAGGGCCGGGCGAGCAGTACTTC. The chain couples TRBV5-1 to TRBJ2-7; 8 nucleotides agree with TRBD2. The ends lost 0 bases at V and 6 bases at J; junction bases unmatched: 11. The CDR3 consists of 16 residues. The germline V gene encodes CDR1 SGHRS and CDR2 YFSETQ.

The V and J genes are TRBV7-3 and TRBJ2-7, with TRBD1 matching over 8 bases. Trimming at V came to 5 bases and at J to 0 bases, leaving 6 bases not matched to a gene. The V gene's germline CDR1 is SGHTA and CDR2 FQGTGA. This CDR3 region has 15 residues. The DNA of the CDR3 is TGTGCCAGCAGCCCAGGACAGGGTTTCTCCTACGAGCAGTACTTC. This translates into CASSPGQGFSYEQYF.

The chain couples TRBV6-6 to TRBJ2-1; possible D gene TRBD2, 6 bases. V lost 6 bases and J lost 8, with 14 bases in between. The CDR3 has 13 residues. CDR1 is MNHNY and CDR2 is SVGAGI in the germline V gene (reference sequence). The CDR3 protein is CASREPGVHEQFF. DNA for the CDR3: TGTGCCAGCAGGGAGCCGGGGGTGCATGAGCAGTTCTTC.

The chain is built from TRBV12-3 or TRBV12-4 and TRBJ1-2; 7 positions agree with TRBD1. The J segment lost 4 bases and the V segment lost 4 bases, leaving 3 bases of the junction unmatched. This CDR3 is 13 amino acids long. The CDR3 protein is CASSSTGPYGYTF. Written as DNA, the CDR3 is TGTGCCAGCAGTTCGACAGGGCCCTATGGCTACACCTTC.

A remark on this clone: At one end the junction does not follow the germline gene, possibly because of a read error. Other DNA sequences within the sample encode an identical CDR3. J is TRBJ1-1 and V is TRBV5-1, with 7 bases aligning to TRBD1. CDR1 SGHRS and CDR2 YFSETQ come from the germline V gene. CDR3 size: 13 residues. CDR3 in DNA: TGCGCCAGCAGCACGACAGGGATCACTGAAGCCTTCTTT. This translates into CASSTTGITEAFF.

On this clone: The germline gene is not matched at one end of the junction; a read error may be the cause. The chain carries TRBV7-7 and TRBJ2-3; tentative D call: TRBD1 (6 bases). Germline CDR1 reads SSHAT; CDR2 reads FNYEAQ (reference sequence). This CDR3 contains 15 residues. DNA for the CDR3: TGTGCTAGCAGCTTAATACAGGGTCCCACAGATACGCAGTATTTT. This codes for CASSLIQGPTDTQYF.

V usage is TRBV19 and J usage is TRBJ1-4, with 9 bases that match TRBD1. The CDR3 runs to 14 residues. The junction had 5 bases not matched to a gene; V was cut back by 4 bases and J by 8 bases. CDR1 is LNHDA and CDR2 is SQIVND in the germline V gene (reference sequence). The CDR3 spells CASSTQGAGEKLFF. As DNA, the CDR3 is TGTGCCAGTAGTACACAGGGGGCGGGCGAAAAACTGTTTTTT.

This chain links TRBV5-4 with TRBJ1-6; TRBD1 matches at 7 bases. This CDR3 region has 15 residues. Per germline, CDR1 SGHNT and CDR2 YYREEE (reference sequence). V dropped 0 bases and J dropped 7; count of bases not matched to a gene: 4. The CDR3 DNA reads TGTGCCAGCAGCTTGGGGGGGACAGTGAATTCACCCCTCCACTTT. It yields the protein CASSLGGTVNSPLHF.

The chain employs TRBV2 and TRBJ1-6, with 9 positions matching TRBD1. The CDR3 has 15 residues. The junction had 5 bases not matched to a gene; V was cut back by 5 bases and J by 6 bases. Germline CDR1 reads SNHLY; CDR2 reads FYNNEI. The CDR3 bases are TGTGCCAGCAGTATACAGGGGGCCTCTAATTCACCCCTCCACTTT. The encoded protein is CASSIQGASNSPLHF.

This chain joins TRBV6-5 and TRBJ1-1, with 10 bases that match TRBD1. The V segment lost 8 bases and the J segment 5 bases; nucleotides outside the gene matches: 11. Per the germline V gene, CDR1 is MNHEY and CDR2 is SVGAGI. The CDR3 sequence is 15 residues long. The DNA of the CDR3 is TGTGCCAGCCCGGGGACAGGGGTAGGTTGGACTGAAGCTTTCTTT. As protein: CASPGTGVGWTEAFF.

The chain uses TRBV11-2 and TRBJ1-2; D gene uncertain. The V and J ends lost 3 bases and 4 bases respectively, with 6 bases between them. The CDR3 has 12 residues. CDR1 SGHAT and CDR2 FQNNGV come from the germline V gene. CDR3 in amino acids: CASSFNSYGYTF. CDR3 DNA sequence: TGTGCCAGCAGCTTCAATAGCTATGGCTACACCTTC.

The rearrangement joins TRBV7-3 to TRBJ2-2; D perhaps matches TRBD1 (6 bases). Trimming took off 1 base at V and 4 bases at J, with 10 bases between the two ends. There are 15 residues in the CDR3. In germline, CDR1 is SGHTA, CDR2 FQGTGA. The CDR3 spells CASSLRGRGTGELFF. CDR3 sequence (DNA): TGTGCCAGCAGCTTAAGGGGGCGCGGCACCGGGGAGCTGTTTTTT.

The chain is built from TRBV4-1 and TRBJ2-3; TRBD2 is a possible D gene (5 bases). Trimming took off 4 bases at V and 0 bases at J, with 14 bases between the two ends. The CDR3 totals 16 residues. Germline V lookup: CDR1 MGHRA, CDR2 YSYEKL. CDR3 nucleotide sequence: TGCGCCAGCAGCCGCGTAGGAGGAACTAGCACAGATACGCAGTATTTT. It is translated as CASSRVGGTSTDTQYF.

V and J are TRBV28 and TRBJ2-1, with 8 bases lining up with TRBD2. V lost 2 bases, J lost 0 bases, and 0 bases stayed unmatched. The CDR3 is 15 amino acids. Germline V gene lookup returns CDR1 MDHEN and CDR2 SYDVKM. Here the CDR3 DNA reads TGTGCCAGCAGTTTAAGCGGGAGCTCCTACAATGAGCAGTTCTTC. This codes for CASSLSGSSYNEQFF.

The genes are TRBV11-3 and TRBJ2-1, with a tentative D call TRBD2 (7 bases). CDR1 is SGHNT, CDR2 YENEEA, per germline. The CDR3 totals 17 residues. V lost 1 base and J lost 1, with 14 bases in between. The CDR3 protein is CASSLALGGLSYNEQFF. Here the CDR3 DNA reads TGTGCCAGCAGCTTAGCACTCGGGGGGCTTTCCTACAATGAGCAGTTCTTC.

This sequence joins TRBV5-1 and TRBJ2-7; tentative D call: TRBD1 (5 bases). CDR3 length equals 13 residues. V was cut by 4 bases and J by 0 bases, with 8 bases left in between. CDR1 and CDR2 from the germline V gene are SGHRS and YFSETQ. The CDR3 bases are TGCGCCAGCAGCCCGGACAACTCCTACGAGCAGTACTTC. Translation: CASSPDNSYEQYF.

The J gene is TRBJ1-1, the V gene TRBV19, with TRBD1 identical over 9 bases. From germline, CDR1 is LNHDA and CDR2 SQIVND (reference sequence). This CDR3 spans 15 amino acids. J gave up 10 bases and V 3 bases, and 12 bases lay outside the gene matches. In DNA form, the CDR3 reads TGTGCCAGTAGTATTTCCGGGGGACAGGGAGTTGGAGCTTTCTTT. This gives the protein CASSISGGQGVGAFF. Based on the CDR3 plus reference TRBV19 and TRBJ1-1, the full variable domain is DGGITQSPKYLFRKEGQNVTLSCEQNLNHDAMYWYRQDPGQGLRLIYYSQIVNDFQKGDIAEGYSVSREKKESFPLTVTSAQKNPTAFYLCASSISGGQGVGAFFGQGTRLTVV.

This clone was seen a single time. This rearrangement joins TRBV5-1 to TRBJ2-5; 7 bases agree with TRBD1. The V gene end was trimmed by 3 bases and the J gene end by 4 bases; junction bases not matched to a gene: 15. Germline CDR1 and CDR2: SGHRS and YFSETQ. The CDR3 spans 17 residues. The CDR3 region has the DNA TGCGCCAGCAGCTCCCCCCCCGACAGGGCTTCAAGAGAGACCCAGTACTTC. As protein: CASSSPPDRASRETQYF.

The chain links TRBV24-1 to TRBJ1-2; weak D call: TRBD1 (5 bases). Trimming took 2 bases from V and 8 from J, leaving 14 bases between them. Per the germline V gene, CDR1 is KGHDR and CDR2 is SFDVKD. This CDR3 region has 14 residues. Here the CDR3 reads CATSDSWPHRGYTF. Here the CDR3 DNA reads TGTGCCACCAGTGATTCCTGGCCCCACAGGGGCTACACCTTC.

This clone was counted a single time. The J gene is TRBJ2-7, the V gene TRBV15; 9 bases agree with TRBD2. CDR1 is LNHNV and CDR2 is YYDKDF in the germline V gene (reference sequence). Trimming at V came to 1 base and at J to 6 bases, leaving 7 bases not matched to a gene. This CDR3 has 15 amino acids. CDR3 DNA: TGTGCCACCAGCAGAGCTGACCGCGGGAGGGGCGAGCAGTACTTC. Protein product: CATSRADRGRGEQYF.

J is TRBJ1-4 and V is TRBV30; D might be TRBD1 (5 bases). This CDR3 spans 14 amino acids. Germline lookup yields CDR1 GTSNPN and CDR2 SVGIG (reference sequence). The V end lost 0 bases, the J end lost 4 bases, and 9 bases lay between the germline ends. CDR3 sequence reads: CAWSVLDINEKLFF. The CDR3 nucleotides are TGTGCCTGGAGTGTATTGGACATTAATGAAAAACTGTTTTTT.

The chain uses TRBV3-1 (or the pseudogene TRBV3-2) and TRBJ1-2; TRBD1 matches at 12 bases. Germline V gives CDR1 LGHDT, CDR2 YNNKEL (reference sequence). The CDR3 covers 16 residues. J was trimmed by 6 bases and V by 10 bases; bases with no gene match: 15. In nucleotides, the CDR3 is TGTGCCACCTCTGGGGGTGGGACAGGGGGCTTTAATGGCTACACCTTC. Translation: CATSGGGTGGFNGYTF.